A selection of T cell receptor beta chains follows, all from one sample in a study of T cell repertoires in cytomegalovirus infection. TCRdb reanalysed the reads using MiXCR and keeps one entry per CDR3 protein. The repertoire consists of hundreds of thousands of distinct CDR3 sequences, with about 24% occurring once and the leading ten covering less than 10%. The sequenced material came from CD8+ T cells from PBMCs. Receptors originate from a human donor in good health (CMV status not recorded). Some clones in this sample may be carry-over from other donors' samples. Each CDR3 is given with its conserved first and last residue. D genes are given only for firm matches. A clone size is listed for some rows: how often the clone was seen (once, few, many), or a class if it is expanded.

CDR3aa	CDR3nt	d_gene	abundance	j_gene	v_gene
CASSFTGSGSNQPQHF	TGTGCCAGCAGCTTCACAGGAAGCGGGAGCAATCAGCCCCAGCATTTT	.	few	TRBJ1-5	TRBV7-9
CASRPTSGNEQFF	TGTGCCAGCAGGCCAACTAGCGGCAATGAGCAGTTCTTC	TRBD2	few	TRBJ2-1	TRBV2
CSVEGPQGSSYNEQFF	TGCAGCGTTGAGGGTCCACAGGGGAGCTCCTACAATGAGCAGTTCTTC	TRBD1	.	TRBJ2-1	TRBV29-1
CAIWGQGNTGELFF	TGTGCCATCTGGGGACAGGGGAACACCGGGGAGCTGTTTTTT	TRBD1	.	TRBJ2-2	TRBV2
CASSYTDLGSRETQYF	TGTGCCAGCAGTTACACTGACTTGGGCAGCCGTGAGACCCAGTACTTC	.	.	TRBJ2-5	TRBV6-6
CASSSPGGTRYNEQFF	TGTGCCAGCAGTTCGCCGGGCGGGACACGATACAATGAGCAGTTCTTC	.	few	TRBJ2-1	TRBV6-2/TRBV6-3
CASRWVEQYF	TGTGCCAGCAGATGGGTCGAGCAGTACTTC	.	few	TRBJ2-7	TRBV2
CASSAETGHEQYF	TGTGCCAGCAGCGCCGAGACAGGCCACGAGCAGTACTTC	.	many	TRBJ2-7	TRBV7-9
CATSDAGTGGGNQPQYF	TGTGCCACCAGTGACGCCGGGACAGGGGGTGGAAATCAGCCCCAGTATTTT	TRBD1	.	TRBJ2-3	TRBV24-1
CASSLFFTDTQYF	TGTGCCAGCAGTTTATTTTTCACAGATACGCAGTATTTT	.	few	TRBJ2-3	TRBV27
CASPVWQDFEKLFF	TGTGCCAGCCCAGTTTGGCAGGATTTCGAAAAACTGTTTTTT	.	few	TRBJ1-4	TRBV19
CASSSPPRETQYF	TGTGCCAGCAGCTCCCCCCCCCGGGAGACCCAGTACTTC	.	.	TRBJ2-5	TRBV7-2
CASSLEAADEQFF	TGTGCTAGCAGCTTAGAAGCAGCTGATGAGCAGTTCTTC	.	.	TRBJ2-1	TRBV7-7
CSVGLAGVSNEQFF	TGCAGCGTCGGTCTCGCGGGGGTAAGCAATGAGCAGTTCTTC	TRBD2	.	TRBJ2-1	TRBV29-1
CASSPPGARNYGYTF	TGTGCCAGCAGTCCCCCAGGGGCGAGAAACTATGGCTACACCTTC	.	.	TRBJ1-2	TRBV12-3/TRBV12-4
CASSLDLNEQYF	TGTGCCAGCAGCTTAGATCTTAACGAGCAGTACTTC	.	many	TRBJ2-7	TRBV7-9
CASSLAAGSQETQYF	TGTGCTAGCAGCTTAGCAGCGGGGTCACAAGAGACCCAGTACTTC	TRBD2	few	TRBJ2-5	TRBV7-7
CASSSDGGLWHEQFF	TGTGCCAGCAGCTCTGACGGGGGGCTTTGGCATGAGCAGTTCTTC	.	many	TRBJ2-1	TRBV7-9
CASSLSRRQGGSLFF	TGTGCCAGCAGCTTGAGTAGGCGACAGGGAGGATCCCTGTTCTTC	TRBD1	.	TRBJ1-2	TRBV5-6
CASTLGVPNQPQHF	TGTGCCAGCACCTTAGGGGTCCCCAATCAGCCCCAGCATTTT	.	.	TRBJ1-5	TRBV28
CASSSSWQGAFDEQFF	TGTGCCAGCAGTTCCTCTTGGCAGGGGGCTTTCGATGAGCAGTTCTTC	TRBD1	few	TRBJ2-1	TRBV27
CASSPYQGNEKLFF	TGTGCCAGCAGCCCTTACCAGGGTAATGAAAAACTGTTTTTT	.	many	TRBJ1-4	TRBV7-6